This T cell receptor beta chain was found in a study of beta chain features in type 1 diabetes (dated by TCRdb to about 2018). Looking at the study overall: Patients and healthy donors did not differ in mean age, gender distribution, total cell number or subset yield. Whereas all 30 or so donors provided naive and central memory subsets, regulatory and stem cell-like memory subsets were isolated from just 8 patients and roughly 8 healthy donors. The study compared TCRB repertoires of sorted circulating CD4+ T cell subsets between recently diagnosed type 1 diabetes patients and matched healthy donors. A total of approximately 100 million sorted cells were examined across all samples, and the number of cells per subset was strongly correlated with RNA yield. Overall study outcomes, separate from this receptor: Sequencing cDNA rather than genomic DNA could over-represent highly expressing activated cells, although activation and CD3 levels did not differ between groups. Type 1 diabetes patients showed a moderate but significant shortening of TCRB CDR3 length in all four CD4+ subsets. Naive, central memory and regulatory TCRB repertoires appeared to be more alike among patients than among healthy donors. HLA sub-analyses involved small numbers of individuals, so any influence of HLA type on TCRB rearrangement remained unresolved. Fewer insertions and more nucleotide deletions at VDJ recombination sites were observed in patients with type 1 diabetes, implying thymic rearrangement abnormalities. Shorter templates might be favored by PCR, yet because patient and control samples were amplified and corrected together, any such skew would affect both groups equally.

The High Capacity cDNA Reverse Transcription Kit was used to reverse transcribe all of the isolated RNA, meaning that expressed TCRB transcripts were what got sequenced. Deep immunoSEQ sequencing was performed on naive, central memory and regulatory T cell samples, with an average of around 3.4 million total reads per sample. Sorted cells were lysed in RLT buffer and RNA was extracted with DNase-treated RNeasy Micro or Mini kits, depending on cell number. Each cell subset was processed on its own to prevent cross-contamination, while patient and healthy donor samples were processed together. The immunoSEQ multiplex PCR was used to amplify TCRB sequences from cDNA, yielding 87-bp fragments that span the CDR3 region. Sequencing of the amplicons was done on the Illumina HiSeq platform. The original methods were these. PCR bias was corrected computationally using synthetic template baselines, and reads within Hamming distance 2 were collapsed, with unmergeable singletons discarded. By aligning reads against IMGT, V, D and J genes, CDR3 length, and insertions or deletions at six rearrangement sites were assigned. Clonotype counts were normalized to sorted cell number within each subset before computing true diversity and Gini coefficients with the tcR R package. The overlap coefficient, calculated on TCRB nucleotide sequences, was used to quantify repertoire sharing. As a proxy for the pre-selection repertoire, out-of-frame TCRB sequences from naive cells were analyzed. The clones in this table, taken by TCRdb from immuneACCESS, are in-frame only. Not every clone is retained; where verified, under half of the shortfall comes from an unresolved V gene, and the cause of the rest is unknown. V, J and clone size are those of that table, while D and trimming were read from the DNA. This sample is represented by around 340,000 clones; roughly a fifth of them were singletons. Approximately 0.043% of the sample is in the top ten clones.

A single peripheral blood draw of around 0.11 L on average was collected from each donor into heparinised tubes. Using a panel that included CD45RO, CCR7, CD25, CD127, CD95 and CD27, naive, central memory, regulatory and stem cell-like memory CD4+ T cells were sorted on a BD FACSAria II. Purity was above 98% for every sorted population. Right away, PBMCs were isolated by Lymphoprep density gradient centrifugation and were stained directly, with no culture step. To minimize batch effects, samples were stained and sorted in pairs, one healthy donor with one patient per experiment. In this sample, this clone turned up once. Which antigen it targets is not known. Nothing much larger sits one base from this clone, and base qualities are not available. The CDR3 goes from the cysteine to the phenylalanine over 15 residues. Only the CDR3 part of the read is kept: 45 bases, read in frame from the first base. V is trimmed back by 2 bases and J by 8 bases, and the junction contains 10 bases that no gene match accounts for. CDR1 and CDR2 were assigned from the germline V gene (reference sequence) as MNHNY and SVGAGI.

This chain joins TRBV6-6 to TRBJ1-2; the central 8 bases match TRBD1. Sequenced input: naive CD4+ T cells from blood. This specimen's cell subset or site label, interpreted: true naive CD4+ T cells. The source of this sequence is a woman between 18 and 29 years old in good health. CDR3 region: CASSYGAGGGQGYTF. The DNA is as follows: TGTGCCAGCAGTTACGGGGCAGGGGGCGGCCAAGGCTACACCTTC.